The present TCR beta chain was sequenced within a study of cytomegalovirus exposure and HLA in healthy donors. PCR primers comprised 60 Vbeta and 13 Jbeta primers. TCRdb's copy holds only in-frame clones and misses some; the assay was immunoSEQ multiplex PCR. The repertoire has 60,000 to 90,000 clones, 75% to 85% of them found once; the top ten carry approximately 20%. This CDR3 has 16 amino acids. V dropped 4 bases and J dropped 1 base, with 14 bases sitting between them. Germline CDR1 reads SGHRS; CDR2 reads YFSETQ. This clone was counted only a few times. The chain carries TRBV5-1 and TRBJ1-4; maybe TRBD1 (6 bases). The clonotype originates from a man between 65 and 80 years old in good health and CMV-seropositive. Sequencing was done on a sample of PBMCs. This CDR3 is CASSPTGFETNEKLFF. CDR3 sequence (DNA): TGCGCCAGCAGCCCGACAGGTTTCGAAACTAATGAAAAACTGTTTTTT.